The 11 T cell receptor beta chains below were found in one sample sequenced in a study of identical twins. Using its own MiXCR run on the 5' RACE reads, TCRdb lists one record per CDR3 protein. The table lists about 250,000 distinct CDR3 sequences, roughly 8% of them singletons, with 2.5% to 3.5% in the top ten. The data also belong to a second study, concerning yellow fever vaccine responses in identical twins.

Sequences were obtained from CD8+ T cells sorted from blood. All receptors derive from a woman aged 18-29 years in good health.

This clonotype appeared many times. The chain links TRBV12-3 or TRBV12-4 to TRBJ2-7, with D perhaps TRBD1 (6 bases). There are 13 residues in the CDR3. Trimming took 4 bases from V and 7 from J, leaving 14 bases between them. CDR3 DNA: TGTGCCAGCAGTTCGACAGGTTCTCGAGAGCAGTACTTC. As protein: CASSSTGSREQYF.

This clonotype came up many times. The chain combines TRBV7-9 with TRBJ2-3, with 7 positions matching TRBD2. Germline V gene sequence: CDR1 SEHNR, CDR2 FQNEAQ (reference sequence). The CDR3 totals 17 residues. V dropped 5 bases and J dropped 4; count of bases not matched to a gene: 15. Here the CDR3 DNA reads TGTGCCAGCAGCCCACTTTTCGGCGGGAGTAGGTCAGATACGCAGTATTTT. Its protein is CASSPLFGGSRSDTQYF.

This clonotype was recorded at least ten times. The V gene is TRBV6-1, the J gene TRBJ2-2; D gene ambiguous. The CDR3 is made up of 14 amino acids. Trimming pared 5 bases from V and 5 bases from J, leaving 12 bases between. CDR1 and CDR2 (germline): MNHNS, SASEGT. The CDR3: CASSRLVATGELFF. The CDR3, as DNA: TGTGCCAGCAGTCGCCTTGTGGCTACCGGGGAGCTGTTTTTT.

V is TRBV10-1 and J is TRBJ2-7; perhaps TRBD2 as D (6 bases). Germline CDR1 WNHNN, CDR2 SYGVQD (reference sequence). CDR3 length: 14 residues. V was cut by 2 bases and J by 3 bases, with 11 bases left in between. CDR3 in DNA: TGCGCCAGCAGTGAGAATGGGGGGAGCTACGAGCAGTACTTC. Residues: CASSENGGSYEQYF.

There are a few counts of this clonotype. The chain is built from TRBV28 and TRBJ2-1, with 8 bases fitting TRBD2. In germline, CDR1 is MDHEN, CDR2 SYDVKM. The CDR3 length is 14 residues. The V segment lost 6 bases and the J segment 6 bases; nucleotides outside the gene matches: 7. CDR3 amino acids: CASSQRELSNEQFF. CDR3 nucleotides: TGTGCCAGCAGCCAGCGGGAGCTGTCCAATGAGCAGTTCTTC.

This clonotype was seen more than once but under ten times. J is TRBJ2-5 and V is TRBV29-1, with D perhaps TRBD1 (6 bases). The CDR3 contains 16 residues. The V gene lost 3 bases and the J gene lost 5 bases, with 22 bases spanning the gap. In germline, CDR1 is SQVTM, CDR2 ANQGSEA. CDR3 protein: CSVDDRPIGRGETQYF. The CDR3 DNA reads TGCAGCGTTGACGACAGGCCAATTGGAAGGGGGGAGACCCAGTACTTC.

This clonotype was counted many times. This rearrangement joins TRBV7-9 to TRBJ2-3; 9 bases align to TRBD2. From germline, CDR1 is SEHNR and CDR2 FQNEAQ (reference sequence). CDR3 length equals 16 residues. V dropped 5 bases and J dropped 2; count of bases not matched to a gene: 8. CDR3 sequence reads: CASSKTSGLHTDTQYF. As DNA, the CDR3 is TGTGCCAGCAGCAAGACTAGCGGCCTCCACACAGATACGCAGTATTTT.

This clonotype has more than one count but fewer than ten. This sequence joins TRBV12-3 or TRBV12-4 and TRBJ1-6, with TRBD1 identical over 7 bases. V dropped 6 bases and J dropped 7; count of bases not matched to a gene: 12. The CDR3 contains 16 residues. The CDR3, as DNA: TGTGCCAGCAGCTCTCGCCGGGACAGAGAGAATTCACCCCTCCACTTT. It is translated as CASSSRRDRENSPLHF.

This clonotype was seen a handful of times. This chain links TRBV28 with TRBJ1-6; TRBD1 matches at 7 bases. Trimming at V came to 3 bases and at J to 10 bases, leaving 6 bases not matched to a gene. The CDR3 has 14 residues. Germline CDR1 MDHEN, CDR2 SYDVKM. CDR3 sequence (DNA): TGTGCCAGCAGTTTCCCGACAGGGAACTCACCCCTCCACTTT. This sequence encodes CASSFPTGNSPLHF. Full variable domain (missing parts from reference TRBV28 and TRBJ1-6): DVKVTQSSRYLVKRTGEKVFLECVQDMDHENMFWYRQDPGLGLRLIYFSYDVKMKEKGDIPEGYSVSREKKERFSLILESASTNQTSMYLCASSFPTGNSPLHFGNGTRLTVT.

This clonotype was seen many times. The rearrangement links TRBV7-8 to TRBJ2-2, with 8 bases aligning to TRBD1. V lost 5 bases to trimming and J lost 5 bases; unmatched junction nucleotides: 7. The germline CDR1 and CDR2 sequences are SGHVS and FQNEAQ. The CDR3 has 15 residues. Written as DNA, the CDR3 is TGTGCCAGCAGCCTCACGACAGGGGTAACCGGGGAGCTGTTTTTT. This sequence encodes CASSLTTGVTGELFF.

The chain is built from TRBV20-1 and TRBJ2-1; no reliable D call. The CDR3 has 11 residues. V was shortened by 2 bases and J by 9 bases, with 8 bases between the two germline ends. Germline CDR1 reads DFQATT; CDR2 reads SNEGSKA (reference sequence). The CDR3 here is CSARPVGEQFF. CDR3 bases: TGCAGTGCTAGACCGGTGGGTGAGCAGTTCTTC.